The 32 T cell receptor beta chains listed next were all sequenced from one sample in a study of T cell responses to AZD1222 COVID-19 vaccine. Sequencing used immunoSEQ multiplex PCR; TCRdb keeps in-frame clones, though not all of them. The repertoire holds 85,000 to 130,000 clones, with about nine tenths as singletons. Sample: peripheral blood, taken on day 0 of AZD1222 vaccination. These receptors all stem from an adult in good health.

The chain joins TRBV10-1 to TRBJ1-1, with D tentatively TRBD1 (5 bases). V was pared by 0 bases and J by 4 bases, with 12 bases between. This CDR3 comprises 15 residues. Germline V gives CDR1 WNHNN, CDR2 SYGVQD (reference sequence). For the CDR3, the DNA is TGCGCCAGCAGTGAGTCGGCAGGAAGGGGCACTGAAGCTTTCTTT. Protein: CASSESAGRGTEAFF.

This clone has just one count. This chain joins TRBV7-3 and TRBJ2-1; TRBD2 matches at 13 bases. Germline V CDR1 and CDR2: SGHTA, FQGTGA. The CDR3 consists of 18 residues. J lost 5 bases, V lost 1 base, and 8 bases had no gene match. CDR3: CASSLRLAGGPIHNEQFF. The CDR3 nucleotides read TGTGCCAGCAGCTTAAGACTAGCGGGGGGCCCGATACACAATGAGCAGTTCTTC.

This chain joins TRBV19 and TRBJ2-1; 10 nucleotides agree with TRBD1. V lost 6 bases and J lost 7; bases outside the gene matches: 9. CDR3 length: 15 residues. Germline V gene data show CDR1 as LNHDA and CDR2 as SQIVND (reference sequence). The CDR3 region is CASSPQGDRGNEQFF. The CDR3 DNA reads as TGTGCCAGTAGCCCTCAGGGGGACAGGGGAAATGAGCAGTTCTTC.

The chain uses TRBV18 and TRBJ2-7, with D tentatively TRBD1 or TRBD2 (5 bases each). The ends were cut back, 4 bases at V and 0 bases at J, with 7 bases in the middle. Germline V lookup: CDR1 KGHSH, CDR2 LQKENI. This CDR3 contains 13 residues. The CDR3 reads CASSLGTSYEQYF. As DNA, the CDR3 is TGTGCCAGCTCACTCGGGACCTCCTACGAGCAGTACTTC.

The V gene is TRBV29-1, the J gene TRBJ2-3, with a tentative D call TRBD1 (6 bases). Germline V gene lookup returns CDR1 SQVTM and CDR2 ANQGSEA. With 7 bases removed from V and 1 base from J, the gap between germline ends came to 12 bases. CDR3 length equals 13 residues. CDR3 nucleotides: TGCAGCGCCCCGGCAGGGGGCACAGATACGCAGTATTTT. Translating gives CSAPAGGTDTQYF.

The CDR3 DNA follows: TGTGCCAGCAGCCAAGTTCAGGGATACAACTATGGCTACACCTTC. Translating it yields CASSQVQGYNYGYTF. The V call is TRBV3-1 (or the pseudogene TRBV3-2), the J call TRBJ1-2, with D possibly matching TRBD1 (5 bases). The CDR3 is made up of 15 amino acids. In germline, CDR1 is LGHDT, CDR2 YNNKEL (reference sequence). V was clipped by 1 base and J by 2 bases, with 11 bases between them.

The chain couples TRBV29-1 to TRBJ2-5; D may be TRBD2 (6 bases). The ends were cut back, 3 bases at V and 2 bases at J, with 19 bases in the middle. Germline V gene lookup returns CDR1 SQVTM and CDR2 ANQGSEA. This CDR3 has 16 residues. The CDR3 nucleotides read TGCAGCGTTGAGGGGGGTTGGAGGGACGTACAAGAGACCCAGTACTTC. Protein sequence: CSVEGGWRDVQETQYF.

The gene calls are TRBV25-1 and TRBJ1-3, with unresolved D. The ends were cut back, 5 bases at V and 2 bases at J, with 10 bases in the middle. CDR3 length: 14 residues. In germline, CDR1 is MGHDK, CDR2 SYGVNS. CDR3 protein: CASSRAGPGNTIYF. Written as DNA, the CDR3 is TGTGCCAGCAGTAGAGCAGGTCCTGGAAACACCATATATTTT.

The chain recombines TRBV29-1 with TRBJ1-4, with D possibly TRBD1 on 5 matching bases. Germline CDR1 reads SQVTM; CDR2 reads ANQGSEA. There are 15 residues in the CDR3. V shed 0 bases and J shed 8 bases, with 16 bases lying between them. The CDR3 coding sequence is TGCAGCGTTGAAGACACGGGACGGGGCGCGGAAAAACTGTTTTTT. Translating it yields CSVEDTGRGAEKLFF.

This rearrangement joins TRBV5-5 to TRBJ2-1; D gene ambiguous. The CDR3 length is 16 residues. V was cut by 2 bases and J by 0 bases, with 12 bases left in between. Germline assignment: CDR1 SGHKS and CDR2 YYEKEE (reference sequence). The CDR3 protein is CASSLAPGRSYNEQFF. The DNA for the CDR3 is TGTGCCAGCAGCTTAGCCCCGGGCCGCTCCTACAATGAGCAGTTCTTC.

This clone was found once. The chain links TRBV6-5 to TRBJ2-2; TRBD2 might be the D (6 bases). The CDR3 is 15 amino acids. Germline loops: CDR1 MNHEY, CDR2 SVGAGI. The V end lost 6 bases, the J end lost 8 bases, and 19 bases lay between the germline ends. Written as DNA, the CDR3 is TGTGCCAGCAGAAAGGGCGGGACCCTGGATGGGGAGCTGTTTTTT. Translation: CASRKGGTLDGELFF.

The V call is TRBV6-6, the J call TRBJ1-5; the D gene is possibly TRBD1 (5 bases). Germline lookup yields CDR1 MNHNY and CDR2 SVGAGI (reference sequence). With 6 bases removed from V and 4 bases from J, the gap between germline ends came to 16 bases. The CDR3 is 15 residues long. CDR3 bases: TGTGCCAGCAGACGAATAGGGGCGTCAAATCAGCCCCAGCATTTT. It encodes CASRRIGASNQPQHF.

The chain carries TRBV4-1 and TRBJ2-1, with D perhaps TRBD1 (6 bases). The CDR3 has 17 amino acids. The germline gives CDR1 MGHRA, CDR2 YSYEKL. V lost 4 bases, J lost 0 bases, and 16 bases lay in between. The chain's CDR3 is CASSLAPGGSSYNEQFF. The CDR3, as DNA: TGCGCCAGCAGCCTCGCCCCTGGGGGCTCCTCCTACAATGAGCAGTTCTTC.

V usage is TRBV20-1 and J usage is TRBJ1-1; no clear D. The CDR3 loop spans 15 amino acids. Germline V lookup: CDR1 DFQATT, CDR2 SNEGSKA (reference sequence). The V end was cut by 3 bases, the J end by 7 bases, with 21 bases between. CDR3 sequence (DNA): TGCAGTGCTAGTCAATTAGGCCTGAGGGCCGATGAAGCTTTCTTT. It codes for CSASQLGLRADEAFF.

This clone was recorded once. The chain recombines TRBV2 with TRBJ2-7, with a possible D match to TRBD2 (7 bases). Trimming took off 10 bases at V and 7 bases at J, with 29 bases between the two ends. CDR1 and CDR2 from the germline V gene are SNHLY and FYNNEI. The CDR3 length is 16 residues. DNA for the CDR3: TGTGCCACGGGGGCAGGGTCAACTTTGGGACTATGGGAGCAGTACTTC. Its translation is CATGAGSTLGLWEQYF.

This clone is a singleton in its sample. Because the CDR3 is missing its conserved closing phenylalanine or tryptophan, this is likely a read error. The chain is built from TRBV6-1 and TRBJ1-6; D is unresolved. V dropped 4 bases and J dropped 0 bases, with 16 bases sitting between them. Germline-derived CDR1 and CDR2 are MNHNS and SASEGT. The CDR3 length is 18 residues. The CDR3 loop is CASSVQLEGGSYNSPLHL. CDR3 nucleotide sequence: TGTGCCAGCAGTGTCCAGTTGGAAGGAGGCTCCTATAATTCACCCCTCCACCTT.

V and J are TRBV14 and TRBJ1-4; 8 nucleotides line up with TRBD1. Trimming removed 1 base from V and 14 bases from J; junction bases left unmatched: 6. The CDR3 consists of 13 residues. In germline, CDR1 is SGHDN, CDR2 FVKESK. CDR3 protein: CASSQAPYRGLFF. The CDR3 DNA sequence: TGTGCCAGCAGCCAAGCGCCATACAGGGGGCTGTTTTTT.

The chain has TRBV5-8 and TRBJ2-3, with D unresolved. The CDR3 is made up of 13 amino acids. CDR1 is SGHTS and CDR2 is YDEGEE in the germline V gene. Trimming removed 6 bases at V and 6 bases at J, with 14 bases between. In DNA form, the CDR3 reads TGTGCCAGCACCTGGCTGTTTACTGATACGCAGTATTTT. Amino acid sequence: CASTWLFTDTQYF.

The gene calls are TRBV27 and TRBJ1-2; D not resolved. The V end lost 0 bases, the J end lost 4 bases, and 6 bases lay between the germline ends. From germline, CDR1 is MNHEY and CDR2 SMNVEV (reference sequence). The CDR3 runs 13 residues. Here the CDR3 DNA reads TGTGCCAGCAGTTTATCATCCCTCTATGGCTACACCTTC. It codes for CASSLSSLYGYTF.

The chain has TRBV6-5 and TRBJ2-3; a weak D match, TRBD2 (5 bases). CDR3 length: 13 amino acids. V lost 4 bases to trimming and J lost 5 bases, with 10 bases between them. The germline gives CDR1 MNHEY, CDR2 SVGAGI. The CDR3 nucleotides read TGTGCCAGCAGTTCACTAGTGGTAGATACGCAGTATTTT. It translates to CASSSLVVDTQYF.

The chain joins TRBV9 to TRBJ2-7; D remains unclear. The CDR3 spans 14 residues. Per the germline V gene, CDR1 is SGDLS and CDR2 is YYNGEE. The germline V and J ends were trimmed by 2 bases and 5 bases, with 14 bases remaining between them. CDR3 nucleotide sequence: TGTGCCAGCAGCGTCAGGTCCGGGTTTCACGAGCAGTACTTC. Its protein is CASSVRSGFHEQYF.

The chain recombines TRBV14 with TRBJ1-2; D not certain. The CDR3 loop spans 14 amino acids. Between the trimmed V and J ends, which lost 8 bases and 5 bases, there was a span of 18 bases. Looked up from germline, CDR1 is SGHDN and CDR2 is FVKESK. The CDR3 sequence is CASSPFDGQYGYTF. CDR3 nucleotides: TGTGCCAGCTCCCCATTCGATGGGCAATATGGCTACACCTTC.

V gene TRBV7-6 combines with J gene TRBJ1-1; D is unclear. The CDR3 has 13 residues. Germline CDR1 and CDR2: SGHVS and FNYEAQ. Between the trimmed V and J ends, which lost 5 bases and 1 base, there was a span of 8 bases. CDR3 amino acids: CASSPHGNTEAFF. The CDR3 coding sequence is TGTGCCAGCAGCCCCCACGGGAACACTGAAGCTTTCTTT.

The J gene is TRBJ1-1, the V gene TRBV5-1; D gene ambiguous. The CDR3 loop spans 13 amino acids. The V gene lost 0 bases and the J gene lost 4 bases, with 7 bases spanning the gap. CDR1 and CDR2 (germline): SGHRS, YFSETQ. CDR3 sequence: CASSLAVSTEAFF. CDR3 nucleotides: TGCGCCAGCAGCTTGGCGGTTAGCACTGAAGCTTTCTTT.

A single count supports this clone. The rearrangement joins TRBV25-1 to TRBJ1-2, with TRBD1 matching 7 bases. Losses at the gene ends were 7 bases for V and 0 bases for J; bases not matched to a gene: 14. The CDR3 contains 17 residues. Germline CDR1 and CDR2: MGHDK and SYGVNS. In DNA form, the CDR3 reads TGTGCCAGCACAGGTCTACAGGGGTCTACATCTAACTATGGCTACACCTTC. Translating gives CASTGLQGSTSNYGYTF.

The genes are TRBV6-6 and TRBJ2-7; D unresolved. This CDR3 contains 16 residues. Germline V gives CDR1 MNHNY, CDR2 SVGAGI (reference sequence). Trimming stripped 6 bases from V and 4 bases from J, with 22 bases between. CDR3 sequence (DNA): TGTGCCAGCAGACGCGATATGGGCAGCTCAAGTTACGAGCAGTACTTC. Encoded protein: CASRRDMGSSSYEQYF.

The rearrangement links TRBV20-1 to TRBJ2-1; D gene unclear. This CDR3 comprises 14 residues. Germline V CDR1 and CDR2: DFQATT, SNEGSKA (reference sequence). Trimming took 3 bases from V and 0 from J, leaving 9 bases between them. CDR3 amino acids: CSASREGSYNEQFF. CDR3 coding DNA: TGCAGTGCTAGTCGCGAAGGCTCCTACAATGAGCAGTTCTTC.

CDR3 residues: CASSLVTALQETQYF. The DNA of the CDR3 is TGTGCCAGCAGCTTAGTGACGGCGCTCCAAGAGACCCAGTACTTC. The chain couples TRBV7-2 to TRBJ2-5, with unresolved D. Germline V CDR1 and CDR2: SGHTA, FQGNSA. Trimming removed 1 base at V and 1 base at J, with 10 bases between. The CDR3 runs to 15 residues.

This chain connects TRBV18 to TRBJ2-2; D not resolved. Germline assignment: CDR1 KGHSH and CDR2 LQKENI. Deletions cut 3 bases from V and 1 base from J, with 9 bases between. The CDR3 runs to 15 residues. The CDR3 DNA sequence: TGTGCCAGCTCACCGGTGCTCCGGAACACCGGGGAGCTGTTTTTT. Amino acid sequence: CASSPVLRNTGELFF.

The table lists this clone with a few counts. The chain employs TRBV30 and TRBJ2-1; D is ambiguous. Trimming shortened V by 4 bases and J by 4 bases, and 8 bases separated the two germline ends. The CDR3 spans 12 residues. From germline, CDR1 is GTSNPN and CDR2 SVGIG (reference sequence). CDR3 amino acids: CAWTPVYNEQFF. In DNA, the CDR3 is TGTGCCTGGACCCCCGTTTACAATGAGCAGTTCTTC.

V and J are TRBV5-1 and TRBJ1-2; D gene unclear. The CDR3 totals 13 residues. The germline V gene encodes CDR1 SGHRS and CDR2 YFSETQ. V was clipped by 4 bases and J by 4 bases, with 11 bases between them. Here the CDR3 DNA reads TGCGCCAGCAGCCCAGACACGACCTATGGCTACACCTTC. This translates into CASSPDTTYGYTF.

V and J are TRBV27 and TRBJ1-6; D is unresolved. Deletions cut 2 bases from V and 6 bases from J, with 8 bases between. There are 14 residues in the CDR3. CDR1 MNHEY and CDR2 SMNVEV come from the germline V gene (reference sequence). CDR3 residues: CASSLRTANSPLHF. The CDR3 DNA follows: TGTGCCAGCAGTTTACGAACAGCTAATTCACCCCTCCACTTT.